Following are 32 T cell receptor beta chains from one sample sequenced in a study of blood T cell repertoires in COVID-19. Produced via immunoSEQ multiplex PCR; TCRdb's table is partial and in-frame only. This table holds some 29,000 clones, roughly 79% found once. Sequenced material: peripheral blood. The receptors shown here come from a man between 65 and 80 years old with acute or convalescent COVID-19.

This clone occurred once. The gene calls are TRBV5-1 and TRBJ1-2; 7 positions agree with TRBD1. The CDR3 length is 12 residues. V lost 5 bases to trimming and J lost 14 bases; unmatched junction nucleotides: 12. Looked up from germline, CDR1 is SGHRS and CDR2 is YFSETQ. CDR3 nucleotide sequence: TGCGCCAGCAGGTGGAGCAGGGACAGTCCTACCTTC. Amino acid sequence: CASRWSRDSPTF. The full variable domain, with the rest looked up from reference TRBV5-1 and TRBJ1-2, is KAGVTQTPRYLIKTRGQQVTLSCSPISGHRSVSWYQQTPGQGLQFLFEYFSETQRNKGNFPGRFSGRQFSNSRSEMNVSTLELGDSALYLCASRWSRDSPTFGSGTRLTVV.

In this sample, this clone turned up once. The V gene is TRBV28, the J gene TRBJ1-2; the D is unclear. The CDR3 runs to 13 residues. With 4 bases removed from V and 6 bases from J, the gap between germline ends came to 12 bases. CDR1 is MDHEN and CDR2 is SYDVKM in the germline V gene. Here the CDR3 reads CASSYLRGDGYTF. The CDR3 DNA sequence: TGTGCCAGCAGTTATTTACGGGGTGATGGCTACACCTTC.

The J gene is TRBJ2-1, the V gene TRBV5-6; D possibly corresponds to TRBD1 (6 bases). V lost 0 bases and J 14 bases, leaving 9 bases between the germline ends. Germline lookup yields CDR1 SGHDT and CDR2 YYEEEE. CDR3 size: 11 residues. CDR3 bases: TGTGCCAGCAGCTTGGGAAGACAGGAGTTCTTC. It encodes CASSLGRQEFF.

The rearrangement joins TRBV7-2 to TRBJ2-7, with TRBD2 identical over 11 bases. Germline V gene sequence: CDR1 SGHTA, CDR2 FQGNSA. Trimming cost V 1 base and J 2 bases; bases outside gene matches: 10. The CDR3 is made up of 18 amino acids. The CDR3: CASSLVLAGGFGAYEQYF. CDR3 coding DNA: TGTGCCAGCAGCTTAGTCCTAGCGGGAGGCTTTGGGGCCTACGAGCAGTACTTC.

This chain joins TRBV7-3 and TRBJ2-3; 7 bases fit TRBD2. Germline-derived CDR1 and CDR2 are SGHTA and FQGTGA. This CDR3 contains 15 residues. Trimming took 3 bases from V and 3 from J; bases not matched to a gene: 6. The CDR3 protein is CASSFSGLPTDTQYF. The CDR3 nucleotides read TGTGCCAGCAGCTTCTCGGGACTACCAACAGATACGCAGTATTTT.

The CDR3 region is CASSLTGQPTNEQFF. Written as DNA, the CDR3 is TGTGCCAGCAGCTTAACGGGACAGCCGACGAATGAGCAGTTCTTC. The chain employs TRBV7-9 and TRBJ2-1, with 7 bases matching TRBD1. The V segment lost 2 bases and the J segment 7 bases; nucleotides outside the gene matches: 8. The germline gives CDR1 SEHNR, CDR2 FQNEAQ (reference sequence). The CDR3 extends over 15 amino acids.

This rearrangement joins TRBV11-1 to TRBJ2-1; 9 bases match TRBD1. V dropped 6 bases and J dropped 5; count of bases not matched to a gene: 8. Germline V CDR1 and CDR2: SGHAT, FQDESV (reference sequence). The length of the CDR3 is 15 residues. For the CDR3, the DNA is TGTGCCAGCAGTATCGGGGACAGGGCGAACAATGAGCAGTTCTTC. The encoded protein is CASSIGDRANNEQFF. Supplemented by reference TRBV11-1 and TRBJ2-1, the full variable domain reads EAEVAQSPRYKITEKSQAVAFWCDPISGHATLYWYRQILGQGPELLVQFQDESVVDDSQLPKDRFSAERLKGVDSTLKIQPAELGDSAMYLCASSIGDRANNEQFFGPGTRLTVL.

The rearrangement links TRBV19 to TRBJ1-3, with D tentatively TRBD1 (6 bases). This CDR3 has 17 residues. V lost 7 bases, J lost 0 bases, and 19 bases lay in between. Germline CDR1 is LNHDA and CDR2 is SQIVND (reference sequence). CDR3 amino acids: CASNVRHDRHSGNTIYF. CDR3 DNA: TGTGCCAGTAACGTCCGACATGACAGGCACTCTGGAAACACCATATATTTT. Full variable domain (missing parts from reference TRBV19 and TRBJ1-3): DGGITQSPKYLFRKEGQNVTLSCEQNLNHDAMYWYRQDPGQGLRLIYYSQIVNDFQKGDIAEGYSVSREKKESFPLTVTSAQKNPTAFYLCASNVRHDRHSGNTIYFGEGSWLTVV.

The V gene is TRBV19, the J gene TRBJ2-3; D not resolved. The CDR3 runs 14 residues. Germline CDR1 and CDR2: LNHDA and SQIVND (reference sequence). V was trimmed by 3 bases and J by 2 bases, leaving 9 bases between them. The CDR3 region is CASSMGLPTDTQYF. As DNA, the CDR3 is TGTGCCAGTAGTATGGGCCTTCCCACAGATACGCAGTATTTT. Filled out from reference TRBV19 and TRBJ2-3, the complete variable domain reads DGGITQSPKYLFRKEGQNVTLSCEQNLNHDAMYWYRQDPGQGLRLIYYSQIVNDFQKGDIAEGYSVSREKKESFPLTVTSAQKNPTAFYLCASSMGLPTDTQYFGPGTRLTVL.

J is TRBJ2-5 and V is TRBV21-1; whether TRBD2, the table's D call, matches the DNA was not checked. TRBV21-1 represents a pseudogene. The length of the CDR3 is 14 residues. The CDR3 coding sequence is TGTGCCAGCAGCAAGGGGCTGGGAGGGGAGACCCAGTACTTC. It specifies CASSKGLGGETQYF.

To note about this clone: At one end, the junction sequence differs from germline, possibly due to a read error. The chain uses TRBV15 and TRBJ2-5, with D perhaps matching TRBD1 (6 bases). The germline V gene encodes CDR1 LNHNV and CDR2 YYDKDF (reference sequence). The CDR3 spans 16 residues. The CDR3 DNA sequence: TGTGCCACCAGCTCCTCCCGACAGGATACACAAGAGGCCCAGTACTTC. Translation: CATSSSRQDTQEAQYF.

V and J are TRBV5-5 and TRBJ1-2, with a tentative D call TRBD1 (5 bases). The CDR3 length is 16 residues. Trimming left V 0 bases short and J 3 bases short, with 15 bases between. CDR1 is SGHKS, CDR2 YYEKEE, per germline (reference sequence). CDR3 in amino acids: CASSLAGGQAYYGYTF. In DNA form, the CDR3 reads TGTGCCAGCAGCTTGGCCGGGGGTCAGGCCTACTATGGCTACACCTTC.

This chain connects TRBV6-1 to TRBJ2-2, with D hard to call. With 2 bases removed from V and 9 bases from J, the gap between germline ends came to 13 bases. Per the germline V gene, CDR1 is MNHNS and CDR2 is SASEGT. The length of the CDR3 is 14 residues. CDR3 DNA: TGTGCCAGCAGTGAATTAACCCCTAGACGGGAGCTGTTTTTT. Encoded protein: CASSELTPRRELFF.

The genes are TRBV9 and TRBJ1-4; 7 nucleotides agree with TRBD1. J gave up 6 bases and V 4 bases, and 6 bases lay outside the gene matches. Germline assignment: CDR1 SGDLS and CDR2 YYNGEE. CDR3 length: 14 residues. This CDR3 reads CASSSDRADEKLFF. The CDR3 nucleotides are TGTGCCAGCAGCAGCGACAGGGCTGATGAAAAACTGTTTTTT.

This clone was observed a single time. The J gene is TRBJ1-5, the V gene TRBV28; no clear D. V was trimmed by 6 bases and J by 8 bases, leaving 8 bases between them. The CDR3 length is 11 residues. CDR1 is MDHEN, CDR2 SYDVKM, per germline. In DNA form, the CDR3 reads TGTGCCAGCAGCTCCCCTGAGCCCCAGCATTTT. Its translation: CASSSPEPQHF.

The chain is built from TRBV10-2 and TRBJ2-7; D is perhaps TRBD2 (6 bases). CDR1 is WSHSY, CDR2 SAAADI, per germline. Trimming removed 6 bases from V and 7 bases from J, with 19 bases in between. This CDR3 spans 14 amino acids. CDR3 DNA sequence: TGCGCCAGCAGCCAACTAGCTGGCGTGGGGGAGCAGTACTTC. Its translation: CASSQLAGVGEQYF.

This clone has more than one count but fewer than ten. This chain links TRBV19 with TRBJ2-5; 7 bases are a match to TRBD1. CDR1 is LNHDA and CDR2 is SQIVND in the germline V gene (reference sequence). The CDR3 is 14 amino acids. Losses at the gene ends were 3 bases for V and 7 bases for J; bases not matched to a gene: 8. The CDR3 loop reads CASSINRGSGTQYF. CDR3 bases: TGTGCCAGTAGTATCAACAGGGGTTCGGGGACCCAGTACTTC.

The chain's CDR3 is CASSIRGVGLASGDEQFF. As DNA, the CDR3 is TGTGCCAGTAGTATCCGAGGGGTGGGACTAGCGTCCGGGGATGAGCAGTTCTTC. The J gene is TRBJ2-1, the V gene TRBV19; TRBD2 matches 10 bases. V was clipped by 3 bases and J by 8 bases; unmatched bases: 16. The CDR3 sequence is 18 residues long. Germline V gene sequence: CDR1 LNHDA, CDR2 SQIVND (reference sequence).

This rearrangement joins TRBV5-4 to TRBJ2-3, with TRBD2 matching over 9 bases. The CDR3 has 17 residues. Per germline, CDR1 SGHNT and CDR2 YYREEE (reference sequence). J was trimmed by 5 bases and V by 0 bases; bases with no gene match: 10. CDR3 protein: CASSLGSGGTAGDTQYF. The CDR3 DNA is TGTGCCAGCAGCTTGGGGAGCGGGGGGACCGCAGGAGATACGCAGTATTTT.

The CDR3 reads CASSPGDRGFVKLFF. Here the CDR3 DNA reads TGCGCCAGCAGCCCGGGGGACAGGGGATTTGTAAAACTGTTTTTT. The genes are TRBV5-1 and TRBJ1-4, with 10 bases that match TRBD1. The junction had 10 bases not matched to a gene; V was cut back by 4 bases and J by 10 bases. Germline V lookup: CDR1 SGHRS, CDR2 YFSETQ. This CDR3 has 15 residues.

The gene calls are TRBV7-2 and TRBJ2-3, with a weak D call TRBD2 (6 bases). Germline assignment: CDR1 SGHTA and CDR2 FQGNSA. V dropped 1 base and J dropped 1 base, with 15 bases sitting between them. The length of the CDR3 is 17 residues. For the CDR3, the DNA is TGTGCCAGCAGCTTAGGGAGCGGGTCTACAGGCACAGATACGCAGTATTTT. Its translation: CASSLGSGSTGTDTQYF.

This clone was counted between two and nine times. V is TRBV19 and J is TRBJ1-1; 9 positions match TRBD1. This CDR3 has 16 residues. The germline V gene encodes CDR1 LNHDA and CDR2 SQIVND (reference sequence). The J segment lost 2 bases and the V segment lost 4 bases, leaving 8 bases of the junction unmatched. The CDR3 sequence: CASSKTYRGRNTEAFF. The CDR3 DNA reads TGTGCCAGTAGTAAAACGTACAGGGGGCGAAACACTGAAGCTTTCTTT.

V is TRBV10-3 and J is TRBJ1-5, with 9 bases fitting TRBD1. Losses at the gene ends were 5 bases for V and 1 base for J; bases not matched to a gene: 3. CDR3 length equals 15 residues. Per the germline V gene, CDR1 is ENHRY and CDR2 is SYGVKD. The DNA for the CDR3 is TGTGCCATCAGTAAGGACAGGGGAAGCAATCAGCCCCAGCATTTT. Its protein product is CAISKDRGSNQPQHF.

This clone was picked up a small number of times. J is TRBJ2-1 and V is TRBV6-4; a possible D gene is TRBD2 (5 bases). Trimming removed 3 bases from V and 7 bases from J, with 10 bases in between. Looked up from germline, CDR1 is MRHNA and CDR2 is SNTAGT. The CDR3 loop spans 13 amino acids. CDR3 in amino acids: CASSEWGVNEQFF. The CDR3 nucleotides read TGTGCCAGCAGTGAATGGGGAGTGAATGAGCAGTTCTTC.

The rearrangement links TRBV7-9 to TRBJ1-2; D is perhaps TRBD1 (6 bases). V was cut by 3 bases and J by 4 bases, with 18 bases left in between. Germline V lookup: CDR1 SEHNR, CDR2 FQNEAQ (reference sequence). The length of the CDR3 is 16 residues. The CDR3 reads CASSLGNRVESYGYTF. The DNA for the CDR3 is TGTGCCAGCAGCTTGGGCAACAGGGTGGAGAGCTATGGCTACACCTTC.

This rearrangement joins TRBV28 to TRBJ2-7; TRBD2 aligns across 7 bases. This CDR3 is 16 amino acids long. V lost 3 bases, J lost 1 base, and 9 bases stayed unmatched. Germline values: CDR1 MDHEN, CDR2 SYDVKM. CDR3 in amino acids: CASSFHLAVLSYEQYF. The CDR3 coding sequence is TGTGCCAGCAGTTTCCATCTAGCGGTTCTTTCCTACGAGCAGTACTTC.

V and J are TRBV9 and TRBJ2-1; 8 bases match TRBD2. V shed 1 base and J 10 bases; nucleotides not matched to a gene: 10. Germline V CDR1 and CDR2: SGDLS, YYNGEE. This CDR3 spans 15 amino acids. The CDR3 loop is CASSVRQRESTEQFF. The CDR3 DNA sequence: TGTGCCAGCAGCGTACGTCAGCGGGAGTCGACGGAGCAGTTCTTC.

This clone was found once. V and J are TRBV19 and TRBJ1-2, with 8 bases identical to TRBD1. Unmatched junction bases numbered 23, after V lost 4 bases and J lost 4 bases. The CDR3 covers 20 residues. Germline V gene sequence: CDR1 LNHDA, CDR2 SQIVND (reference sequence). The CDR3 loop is CASSTTPGTGGKMGPYGYTF. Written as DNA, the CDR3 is TGTGCCAGTAGTACGACACCCGGGACAGGTGGAAAAATGGGGCCCTATGGCTACACCTTC. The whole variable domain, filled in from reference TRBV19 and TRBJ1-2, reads DGGITQSPKYLFRKEGQNVTLSCEQNLNHDAMYWYRQDPGQGLRLIYYSQIVNDFQKGDIAEGYSVSREKKESFPLTVTSAQKNPTAFYLCASSTTPGTGGKMGPYGYTFGSGTRLTVV.

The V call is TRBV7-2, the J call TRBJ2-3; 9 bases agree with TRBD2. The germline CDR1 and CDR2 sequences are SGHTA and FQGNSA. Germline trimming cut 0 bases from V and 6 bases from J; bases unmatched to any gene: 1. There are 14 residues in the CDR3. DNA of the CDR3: TGTGCCAGCAGCTTAGCGGGGACTAGCGATACGCAGTATTTT. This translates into CASSLAGTSDTQYF.

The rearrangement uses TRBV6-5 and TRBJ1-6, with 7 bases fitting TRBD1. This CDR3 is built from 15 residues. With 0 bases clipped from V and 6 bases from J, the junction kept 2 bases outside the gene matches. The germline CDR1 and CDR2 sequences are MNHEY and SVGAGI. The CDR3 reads CASSYSGQSNSPLHF. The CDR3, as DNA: TGTGCCAGCAGTTACTCGGGACAGAGTAATTCACCCCTCCACTTT.

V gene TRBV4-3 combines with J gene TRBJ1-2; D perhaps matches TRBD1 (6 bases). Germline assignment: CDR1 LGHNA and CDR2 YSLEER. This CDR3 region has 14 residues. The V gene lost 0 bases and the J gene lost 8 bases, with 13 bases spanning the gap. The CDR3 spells CASSQDTRGRGYTF. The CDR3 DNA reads TGCGCCAGCAGCCAAGATACCAGGGGAAGGGGCTACACCTTC.

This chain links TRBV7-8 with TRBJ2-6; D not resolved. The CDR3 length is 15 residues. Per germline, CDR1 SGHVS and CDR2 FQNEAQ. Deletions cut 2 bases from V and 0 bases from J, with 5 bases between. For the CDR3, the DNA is TGTGCCAGCAGCTTAATTAGCTCTGGGGCCAACGTCCTGACTTTC. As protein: CASSLISSGANVLTF.